These 32 T cell receptor beta chains originate from one sample sequenced in a study of tumor and adjacent non-tumor tissue in lung cancer (dated by TCRdb to 2017 to 2018). The library was produced with multiplex PCR. The sequencer was an Illumina HiSeq 2500. TCRbeta libraries were built by three rounds of nested PCR using primers (Table S4), following protocols modified from ARM-PCR. The public reads were run again by TCRdb, first through fastp at Q25 and then through MiXCR, and only productive beta chains were kept. Identical CDR3 proteins give one entry, which carries the most common genes and DNA. The sample table contains 65,000 to 95,000 distinct CDR3 sequences; only one count was recorded for under 70% of them. Together, the top ten hold over 10% of the sample. RNA was isolated from bulk, unsorted tissue, and RNA quality was assessed with a NanoDrop ND-1000 and an Agilent 2100. Sequenced: lung tumor tissue. These receptors all stem from a woman in her seventies with non-small cell lung cancer.

Comments on this clonotype: One junction end does not reproduce the germline sequence, and a read error may be involved. The chain employs TRBV7-9 and TRBJ1-4; maybe TRBD1 (5 bases). This CDR3 is 16 amino acids long. Germline V lookup: CDR1 SEHNR, CDR2 FQNEAQ (reference sequence). The chain's CDR3 is CPSSLAGLGKNEKLFF. In DNA, the CDR3 is TGTCCCAGCAGCTTAGCAGGGCTCGGAAAGAATGAAAAACTGTTTTTT.

There are many counts of this clonotype. The chain is built from TRBV28 and TRBJ1-1, with 9 nucleotides matching TRBD1. V dropped 2 bases and J dropped 0; count of bases not matched to a gene: 1. The CDR3 runs to 15 residues. CDR1 is MDHEN and CDR2 is SYDVKM in the germline V gene. CDR3 coding DNA: TGTGCCAGCAGTTTAACAGGGGGCGTGAACACTGAAGCTTTCTTT. Translating it yields CASSLTGGVNTEAFF.

This clonotype was found many times. This chain joins TRBV20-1 and TRBJ2-5; no firm D call. Trimming took 6 bases from V and 1 from J, leaving 3 bases between them. The CDR3 is 10 amino acids. Germline V gene data show CDR1 as DFQATT and CDR2 as SNEGSKA (reference sequence). The CDR3 loop reads CSAGQETQYF. CDR3 nucleotides: TGCAGTGCGGGCCAAGAGACCCAGTACTTC.

Regarding this clonotype: The junction and the germline gene differ at one end; a read error may be behind it. The gene calls are TRBV7-2 and TRBJ2-5; no clear D gene. This CDR3 has 13 residues. The germline CDR1 and CDR2 sequences are SGHTA and FQGNSA. The CDR3 bases are TGTGCCAGCTCGAGCTGGAACCATGAGACCCAGTACTTC. This codes for CASSSWNHETQYF.

The chain joins TRBV10-3 to TRBJ2-7; 9 bases are a match to TRBD1. This CDR3 is 17 amino acids long. Per germline, CDR1 ENHRY and CDR2 SYGVKD. In DNA form, the CDR3 reads TGTATCATCAGGACAGGGGAACTAGCGTGTGTTCCCTACGAGCAGTACTTC. Amino acids: CIIRTGELACVPYEQYF.

The V gene is TRBV28, the J gene TRBJ1-5; possibly TRBD1 for D (5 bases). V was pared by 6 bases and J by 0 bases, with 12 bases between. This CDR3 is built from 15 residues. Germline CDR1 is MDHEN and CDR2 is SYDVKM. The CDR3 bases are TGTGCCAGCAGAGCTTGGGGGGGTAGCAATCAGCCCCAGCATTTT. Translating gives CASRAWGGSNQPQHF.

Notes on this clonotype: The conserved phenylalanine or tryptophan is not found at the CDR3 terminus, so this likely reflects a read error. Because the CDR3's place on the DNA is in doubt, the DNA is left out and the CDR3 is given as listed by TCRdb. J is TRBJ1-1 and V is TRBV10-1. Looked up from germline, CDR1 is WNHNN and CDR2 is SYGVQD (reference sequence). The CDR3 has 14 amino acids, counting both end residues. This CDR3 reads CASSESGVGTEPFL.

The gene calls are TRBV23-1 and TRBJ2-3; D is undetermined. TRBV23-1 is an ORF; its function is uncertain. The CDR3 spans 14 residues. The V end was cut by 3 bases, the J end by 3 bases, with 10 bases between. CDR3 bases: TGCGCCAGCAGTCACGGATCCCAGACAGATACGCAGTATTTT. Residues: CASSHGSQTDTQYF.

About this clonotype itself: The junction departs from the called germline gene at one end, perhaps through a read error. This rearrangement joins TRBV6-6 to TRBJ2-7, with TRBD1 identical over 8 bases. The germline V gene has CDR1 MNHNY and CDR2 SVGAGI (reference sequence). The CDR3 totals 14 residues. CDR3 loop: CASRSGTGTYEHYF. The CDR3 nucleotides read TGTGCCAGCAGATCCGGGACAGGAACCTACGAGCACTACTTC.

Concerning this clonotype itself: A read error may produce the germline difference seen at one junction end. The chain links TRBV6-2 or TRBV6-3 to TRBJ2-7; TRBD2 aligns across 8 bases. Per germline, CDR1 MNHEY and CDR2 SVGEGT. The CDR3 loop spans 15 amino acids. CDR3 sequence reads: CVSSYPGLATHEQYF. As DNA, the CDR3 is TGTGTCAGCAGTTACCCCGGACTAGCAACCCACGAGCAGTACTTC.

This clonotype was seen ten or more times. This chain links TRBV6-1 with TRBJ2-1; 8 positions match TRBD1. Germline V gene sequence: CDR1 MNHNS, CDR2 SASEGT. J lost 8 bases, V lost 8 bases, and 17 bases had no gene match. There are 16 residues in the CDR3. The CDR3 nucleotides are TGTGCCAGCGCCCTTATCGCAGGAGACAGGGGAGATGAGCAGTTCTTC. Translated: CASALIAGDRGDEQFF.

Concerning this clonotype: Germline is not matched at one junction end, which may reflect a read error. The rearrangement links TRBV29-1 to TRBJ1-3; a possible D gene is TRBD1 (5 bases). The CDR3 is 12 amino acids. Germline CDR1 and CDR2: SQVTM and ANQGSEA. The CDR3 is CSIRGSGNTTYF. CDR3 DNA sequence: TGCAGCATAAGGGGATCTGGAAACACCACATATTTT.

The CDR3 loop is CTGECGGGYTF. For the CDR3, the DNA is TGCACCGGAGAGTGCGGTGGCGGCTACACCTTC. The V gene is TRBV20-1, the J gene TRBJ1-2; D gene unclear. Per the germline V gene, CDR1 is DFQATT and CDR2 is SNEGSKA (reference sequence). This CDR3 contains 11 residues.

On this clonotype itself: Its ends do not fully match the called genes, so a read error is possible. The J gene is TRBJ2-2, the V gene TRBV10-3, with a possible D match to TRBD2 (5 bases). The CDR3 consists of 16 residues. The germline CDR1 and CDR2 sequences are ENHRY and SYGVKD. The CDR3 loop reads CAISTVTRSNTGELLF. CDR3 nucleotides: TGTGCCATCAGTACAGTAACAAGGTCCAACACCGGGGAGCTGCTTTTT.

Turning to this clonotype: At one end the junction does not follow the germline gene, possibly because of a read error. V and J are TRBV6-2 or TRBV6-3 and TRBJ2-1; D may correspond to TRBD1 or TRBD2 (5 bases each). This CDR3 spans 14 amino acids. Germline V gene data show CDR1 as MNHEY and CDR2 as SVGEGT. CDR3 region: CASSYFWDGRELYF. The CDR3 DNA follows: TGTGCCAGCAGTTACTTTTGGGACGGTAGAGAGCTGTACTTC.

The chain combines TRBV4-1 with TRBJ2-1, with D uncertain. The V and J ends lost 2 bases and 6 bases respectively, with 14 bases between them. Germline V lookup: CDR1 MGHRA, CDR2 YSYEKL. The CDR3 sequence is 15 residues long. CDR3 sequence reads: CASSQPCTLSNEQFF. The CDR3 nucleotides are TGCGCCAGCAGCCAACCTTGCACCCTCAGCAATGAGCAGTTCTTC.

A remark on this clonotype: The CDR3 ends on some other residue instead of the conserved phenylalanine or tryptophan, so this is likely a read error. The chain is built from TRBV28 and TRBJ2-3; 9 bases are shared with TRBD1. This CDR3 has 14 amino acids. CDR1 and CDR2 from the germline V gene are MDHEN and SYDVKM. The CDR3 reads CASSDRDRADMQYS. The CDR3 nucleotides are TGTGCCAGCAGTGACAGGGACAGGGCGGATATGCAGTATTCT.

This clonotype has only a few counts. Sequence at one end of the junction differs from germline and may be a read error. V is TRBV10-3 and J is TRBJ2-1, with D tentatively TRBD2 (5 bases). This CDR3 contains 14 residues. Germline V gives CDR1 ENHRY, CDR2 SYGVKD. The CDR3 loop is CAISGEWGGNEQSF. CDR3 in DNA: TGTGCCATCAGTGGGGAGTGGGGTGGGAATGAGCAGTCCTTC.

This clonotype was counted many times. This chain uses TRBV10-3 with TRBJ2-5; 7 bases map to TRBD1. Trimming cost V 3 bases and J 5 bases; bases outside gene matches: 6. This CDR3 region has 14 residues. CDR1 ENHRY and CDR2 SYGVKD come from the germline V gene. The DNA for the CDR3 is TGTGCCATCAGTGAAACAGGGGTCGGGGAGACCCAGTACTTC. Its protein product is CAISETGVGETQYF.

With respect to this clonotype: Without the conserved terminal phenylalanine or tryptophan, this CDR3 likely stems from a read error. The V and J genes are TRBV5-6 and TRBJ2-1, with 9 bases fitting TRBD1. CDR1 SGHDT and CDR2 YYEEEE come from the germline V gene. Germline trimming cut 4 bases from V and 6 bases from J; bases unmatched to any gene: 11. CDR3 length: 16 amino acids. CDR3 DNA: TGTGCCAGCAGCATACCCGGGACAGGGTCGGGCAATGAGCAGTTCCTC. Translating gives CASSIPGTGSGNEQFL.

In the case of this clonotype: Germline is not matched at one junction end, which may reflect a read error. This sequence joins TRBV6-1 and TRBJ1-2; D gene unclear. CDR3 length equals 14 residues. Per the germline V gene, CDR1 is MNHNS and CDR2 is SASEGT. The DNA of the CDR3 is TGTGCCAGCAGCAACCCAGCTTTAAACTATGGTTACACCTTC. It codes for CASSNPALNYGYTF.

As for this clonotype: One base away lies a much larger clone, so this may be a sequencing read error. The chain couples TRBV13 to TRBJ2-1; 11 nucleotides line up with TRBD2. This CDR3 is built from 15 residues. Germline V gives CDR1 PRHDT, CDR2 FYEKMQ (reference sequence). The CDR3 DNA reads TGTGCCAGCAGCTTAGTACTAGCGGGAGTTAATGAGCAGTCCTTC. Amino acid sequence: CASSLVLAGVNEQSF.

V usage is TRBV4-2 and J usage is TRBJ1-6; D is unclear. The CDR3 spans 16 residues. Trimming took 2 bases from V and 11 from J, leaving 19 bases between them. Germline V CDR1 and CDR2: LGHNA, YNFKEQ. CDR3 sequence (DNA): TGTGCCAGCAGCCAAAAAACGGGGTCGTCAGATCCACCCCTCCACTTT. It encodes CASSQKTGSSDPPLHF.

Regarding this clonotype: The germline gene is not matched at one end of the junction; a read error may be the cause. This chain connects TRBV11-3 to TRBJ2-2; 7 bases are shared with TRBD2. The CDR3 is 13 amino acids. Looked up from germline, CDR1 is SGHNT and CDR2 is YENEEA. CDR3 in DNA: TGTACCAGCAGCTGGGGGGGTTCCGGGGAGCTGTTTTTT. It specifies CTSSWGGSGELFF.

Concerning this clonotype itself: Without the conserved terminal phenylalanine or tryptophan, this CDR3 likely stems from a read error. The chain uses TRBV5-4 and TRBJ2-1, with unresolved D. CDR1 is SGHNT and CDR2 is YYREEE in the germline V gene (reference sequence). This CDR3 spans 14 amino acids. The CDR3 DNA reads as TGTGCCAGCAGCCTACCGTTCTCCCACAATAAGCAGTTCATC. It codes for CASSLPFSHNKQFI.

On this clonotype itself: Given a much more abundant clone one base away, this may be a read error. This chain links TRBV5-1 with TRBJ2-7, with TRBD1 identical over 7 bases. This CDR3 spans 14 amino acids. J lost 6 bases, V lost 3 bases, and 9 bases had no gene match. The germline gives CDR1 SGHRS, CDR2 YFSETQ. CDR3 sequence: CASSSLDRDVEQYF. CDR3 nucleotides: TGCGCCAGCAGCTCTCTCGACAGGGATGTCGAGCAGTACTTC.

Remarks on this clonotype: This may be a read error: a much more frequent sequence differs by one nucleotide. This chain links TRBV20-1 with TRBJ2-7; D may be TRBD1 (5 bases). This CDR3 is 12 amino acids long. V was pared by 3 bases and J by 7 bases, with 13 bases between. CDR1 is DFQATT and CDR2 is SNEGSKA in the germline V gene (reference sequence). In DNA form, the CDR3 reads TGCAGTGCTAGTTTCGGACATCAGGAGCAGTACTTC. Protein sequence: CSASFGHQEQYF.

Of note for this clonotype: At one end the junction does not follow the germline gene, possibly because of a read error. The chain recombines TRBV4-2 with TRBJ2-7, with D possibly called TRBD1 or TRBD2 (5 bases each). The CDR3 runs to 14 residues. The germline CDR1 and CDR2 sequences are LGHNA and YNFKEQ. The CDR3 region is CASGQGTFSYEQYF. The CDR3 coding sequence is TGTGCCAGCGGCCAAGGGACCTTTTCCTACGAGCAGTACTTC.

About this clonotype itself: A much larger clone differs by one base, so this may be a read error. This sequence joins TRBV13 and TRBJ2-1; possibly TRBD1 or TRBD2 for D (5 bases each). Germline-derived CDR1 and CDR2 are PRHDT and FYEKMQ (reference sequence). The CDR3 consists of 13 residues. The CDR3 sequence: CDSEGRGGYEQFF. In DNA form, the CDR3 reads TGTGACAGCGAAGGTAGGGGCGGGTATGAGCAGTTCTTC.

Of note for this clonotype: A much larger clonotype is one base distant, so this may be a read error. The chain has TRBV28 and TRBJ2-4; 7 nucleotides align to TRBD1. In germline, CDR1 is MDHEN, CDR2 SYDVKM. This CDR3 contains 15 residues. CDR3 residues: CASSSTGAAKSIQYF. The CDR3 bases are TGTGCCAGCAGTTCAACAGGGGCTGCCAAAAGCATTCAGTACTTC.

Notes on this clonotype: Relative to the germline gene, one junction end is altered; a read error may explain this. The J gene is TRBJ2-6, the V gene TRBV28; D possibly uses TRBD1 or TRBD2 (5 bases each). CDR3 length equals 17 residues. Germline V CDR1 and CDR2: MDHEN, SYDVKM. The CDR3 DNA is TGTGACAGCAGTTTAGGAGGACACCGCTCTGGGGCCAACGTCCTGACTTTC. Its protein product is CDSSLGGHRSGANVLTF.

The gene calls are TRBV6-5 and TRBJ2-3; a weak D match, TRBD1 (6 bases). Trimming took off 5 bases at V and 5 bases at J, with 17 bases between the two ends. The length of the CDR3 is 15 residues. Germline CDR1 MNHEY, CDR2 SVGAGI. CDR3 protein: CASSNKQGAIDTQYF. The CDR3 nucleotides are TGTGCCAGCAGTAACAAACAGGGAGCGATAGATACGCAGTATTTT.